A single sample gave rise to the 16 T cell receptor beta chains below, sequenced in a study of cytomegalovirus exposure and HLA in healthy donors. Use of 60 Vbeta and 13 Jbeta primers characterized the PCR. Sequencing used immunoSEQ multiplex PCR; TCRdb keeps in-frame clones, though not all of them. This table holds 100,000 to 150,000 clones, about 74% found once. Input material: PBMCs. All receptors derive from a man in his forties in good health and CMV-seropositive.

This rearrangement joins TRBV6-1 to TRBJ2-1; TRBD2 matches at 7 bases. The junction had 15 bases not matched to a gene; V was cut back by 4 bases and J by 0 bases. Germline CDR1 reads MNHNS; CDR2 reads SASEGT. CDR3 length: 19 amino acids. The CDR3 spells CASSGLAGAPSSSYNEQFF. For the CDR3, the DNA is TGTGCCAGCAGTGGCCTTGCGGGAGCCCCGTCGAGCTCCTACAATGAGCAGTTCTTC.

CDR3 sequence: CASSDNLRKKWEQFF. The DNA of the CDR3 is TGTGCCAGCAGTGACAACCTCCGCAAGAAGTGGGAGCAGTTCTTC. The chain has TRBV7-9 and TRBJ2-1; D uncertain. V lost 6 bases and J lost 10, with 22 bases in between. Germline CDR1 is SEHNR and CDR2 is FQNEAQ (reference sequence). This CDR3 has 15 residues.

The chain uses TRBV29-1 and TRBJ1-1; possibly TRBD1 for D (5 bases). This CDR3 is 14 amino acids long. Looked up from germline, CDR1 is SQVTM and CDR2 is ANQGSEA. Deletions cut 6 bases from V and 3 bases from J, with 17 bases between. The CDR3 DNA reads as TGCAGCGTCAAACAGACAGTAACTTACACTGAAGCTTTCTTT. It specifies CSVKQTVTYTEAFF. The full variable domain, rest sourced from reference TRBV29-1 and TRBJ1-1, is SAVISQKPSRDICQRGTSLTIQCQVDSQVTMMFWYRQQPGQSLTLIATANQGSEATYESGFVIDKFPISRPNLTFSTLTVSNMSPEDSSIYLCSVKQTVTYTEAFFGQGTRLTVV.

The chain uses TRBV7-9 and TRBJ1-3; 7 nucleotides match TRBD1. J gave up 9 bases and V 1 base, and 6 bases lay outside the gene matches. Germline CDR1 SEHNR, CDR2 FQNEAQ (reference sequence). The CDR3 contains 14 residues. The CDR3 sequence: CASSLEGGSGTIYF. The CDR3, as DNA: TGTGCCAGCAGCTTAGAAGGGGGCAGTGGCACCATATATTTT.

The rearrangement uses TRBV7-2 and TRBJ1-1; D possibly corresponds to TRBD1 (5 bases). The CDR3 loop spans 13 amino acids. CDR1 SGHTA and CDR2 FQGNSA come from the germline V gene. V was cut by 6 bases and J by 1 base, with 9 bases left in between. CDR3 coding DNA: TGTGCCAGCAGATTCGACAGGAACACTGAAGCTTTCTTT. It translates to CASRFDRNTEAFF. Full variable domain (remainder filled in from reference TRBV7-2 and TRBJ1-1): GAGVSQSPSNKVTEKGKDVELRCDPISGHTALYWYRQSLGQGLEFLIYFQGNSAPDKSGLPSDRFSAERTGGSVSTLTIQRTQQEDSAVYLCASRFDRNTEAFFGQGTRLTVV.

The chain uses TRBV7-8 and TRBJ2-3; 8 bases line up with TRBD1. CDR3 length equals 15 residues. With V trimmed by 4 bases and J by 0 bases, 3 bases remained unmatched. Germline-derived CDR1 and CDR2 are SGHVS and FQNEAQ. The CDR3 sequence: CASSSDRASTDTQYF. CDR3 nucleotide sequence: TGTGCCAGCAGCTCGGACAGGGCGAGCACAGATACGCAGTATTTT.

The chain recombines TRBV5-6 with TRBJ2-5; 14 bases are a match to TRBD2. After removal of 4 bases from V and 5 bases from J, the junction contained 4 bases not matched to a gene. CDR3 length: 15 amino acids. CDR1 SGHDT and CDR2 YYEEEE come from the germline V gene. The DNA of the CDR3 is TGTGCCAGCAGCGCGGGACTAGCGGGAGTTGAGACCCAGTACTTC. It yields the protein CASSAGLAGVETQYF.

The J gene is TRBJ1-2, the V gene TRBV14; weak D call: TRBD1 (6 bases). This CDR3 is 14 amino acids long. Trimming left V 0 bases short and J 4 bases short, with 9 bases between. Germline CDR1 reads SGHDN; CDR2 reads FVKESK. CDR3 sequence (DNA): TGTGCCAGCAGCCAAGATACAGGGACCTATGGCTACACCTTC. Translating it yields CASSQDTGTYGYTF.

Only a few counts were recorded for this clone. The chain combines TRBV7-6 with TRBJ1-4; D gene uncertain. This CDR3 has 15 residues. Per the germline V gene, CDR1 is SGHVS and CDR2 is FNYEAQ. Trimming stripped 0 bases from V and 0 bases from J, with 5 bases between. In DNA, the CDR3 is TGTGCCAGCAGCTTAGCCGCTACAACTAATGAAAAACTGTTTTTT. This codes for CASSLAATTNEKLFF.

V gene TRBV27 combines with J gene TRBJ1-1; D remains ambiguous. Per the germline V gene, CDR1 is MNHEY and CDR2 is SMNVEV (reference sequence). The V end lost 2 bases, the J end lost 1 base, and 11 bases lay between the germline ends. The CDR3 totals 15 residues. The CDR3, as DNA: TGTGCCAGCAGTTTAATCTCCAGCGCGAACACTGAAGCTTTCTTT. It yields the protein CASSLISSANTEAFF.

The chain recombines TRBV7-9 with TRBJ2-7; tentatively, D is TRBD2 (6 bases). CDR1 and CDR2 (germline): SEHNR, FQNEAQ (reference sequence). The CDR3 has 12 amino acids. CDR3 coding DNA: TGTGCCAGCAGCTTAGAGGGCGGGGTCCTAAGGGTC. This encodes CASSLEGGVLRV.

DNA of the CDR3: TGTGCCACCAACGCAGGGAGGGAAGCTTTCTTT. This gives the protein CATNAGREAFF. The chain uses TRBV28 and TRBJ1-1; D might be TRBD1 (5 bases). CDR3 length equals 11 residues. Germline CDR1 and CDR2: MDHEN and SYDVKM. Deletions cut 10 bases from V and 8 bases from J, with 14 bases between.

The gene calls are TRBV28 and TRBJ1-5; possible D gene TRBD1, 5 bases. Germline loops: CDR1 MDHEN, CDR2 SYDVKM. CDR3 length: 13 amino acids. V was shortened by 8 bases and J by 2 bases, with 10 bases between the two germline ends. The CDR3 region is CASRGVGNQPQHF. In nucleotides, the CDR3 is TGTGCCAGCCGGGGGGTAGGCAATCAGCCCCAGCATTTT.

The chain combines TRBV19 with TRBJ2-3; D not certain. CDR3 length: 14 amino acids. Germline V gene sequence: CDR1 LNHDA, CDR2 SQIVND (reference sequence). V lost 6 bases to trimming and J lost 9 bases, with 19 bases between them. The CDR3: CASSLVGALLTQYF. The CDR3 DNA sequence: TGTGCCAGTAGCTTAGTTGGAGCCCTGTTGACGCAGTATTTT.

The chain's CDR3 is CATSRDTGGIGYEQYF. The CDR3 DNA is TGTGCCACCAGCAGAGATACAGGGGGAATAGGGTACGAGCAGTACTTC. V and J are TRBV15 and TRBJ2-7, with 8 bases identical to TRBD1. With 0 bases clipped from V and 4 bases from J, the junction kept 8 bases outside the gene matches. This CDR3 is built from 16 residues. Germline assignment: CDR1 LNHNV and CDR2 YYDKDF (reference sequence).

The chain links TRBV6-1 to TRBJ2-3, with a possible D match to TRBD1 (6 bases). V dropped 8 bases and J dropped 4 bases, with 16 bases sitting between them. The germline gives CDR1 MNHNS, CDR2 SASEGT. This CDR3 region has 14 residues. CDR3: CASGDKERADTQYF. DNA for the CDR3: TGTGCCAGCGGGGACAAGGAGCGAGCAGATACGCAGTATTTT.